These 5 T cell receptor beta chains originate from one sample sequenced in a study of vaccination and CD4 T cells after COVID-19. As to treatment: approximately 11-day PBMC culture with coronavirus spike peptide pools or control peptides (ViraFEST assay). For these receptors, no antigen is known. Oncomine TCR Beta short-read sequencing was applied to DNA from cultured CD4+ T cells. MiXCR was run by TCRdb on the PCR reads, yielding one entry per CDR3 protein. The sample consists of around 15,000 distinct CDR3 sequences, 56% of them appearing once. The sample taken for sequencing was CD4+ T cells from blood, cultured in vitro. The receptor source for this set is a human donor who had recovered from COVID-19.

V usage is TRBV20-1 and J usage is TRBJ1-2; D remains unclear. Trimming left V 3 bases short and J 6 bases short, with 14 bases between. The CDR3 is 13 residues long. Germline V lookup: CDR1 DFQATT, CDR2 SNEGSKA (reference sequence). Here the CDR3 DNA reads TGCAGTGCTAGGTACCCGGGGAGGCATGGCTACACCTTC. It yields the protein CSARYPGRHGYTF.

The chain links TRBV10-3 to TRBJ2-5; D is ambiguous. Germline CDR1 is ENHRY and CDR2 is SYGVKD. V shed 4 bases and J shed 1 base, with 10 bases lying between them. CDR3 length equals 14 residues. CDR3 in DNA: TGTGCCATCAGTGGTACTTTCCTCCAAGAGACCCAGTACTTC. Its translation: CAISGTFLQETQYF.

In its sample, this clonotype was seen once. The chain is built from TRBV25-1 and TRBJ2-2, with 11 positions matching TRBD1. CDR3 length: 20 amino acids. V dropped 4 bases and J dropped 4; count of bases not matched to a gene: 17. The V gene's germline CDR1 is MGHDK and CDR2 SYGVNS. This CDR3 reads CASSGARTGGAWRSTGELFF. The DNA for the CDR3 is TGTGCCAGCAGTGGCGCCCGGACAGGGGGCGCATGGAGGTCCACCGGGGAGCTGTTTTTT.

This clonotype was observed once. This rearrangement joins TRBV2 to TRBJ2-3, with D tentatively TRBD1 (8 bases). The CDR3 has 15 residues. CDR1 is SNHLY and CDR2 is FYNNEI in the germline V gene. Trimming removed 4 bases at V and 6 bases at J, with 17 bases between. CDR3 DNA: TGTGCCAGCAGTGCCGTAGGACAGGGAGGGGATACGCAGTATTTT. Translation: CASSAVGQGGDTQYF.

The chain is built from TRBV2 and TRBJ2-1; TRBD1 is a possible D gene (6 bases). The germline V and J ends were trimmed by 5 bases and 0 bases, with 11 bases remaining between them. This CDR3 comprises 15 residues. Germline CDR1 is SNHLY and CDR2 is FYNNEI. The CDR3 DNA is TGTGCCAGCAGTACAAGGGGGTTCTCCTACAATGAGCAGTTCTTC. Translation gives CASSTRGFSYNEQFF.